Sequencing of this TCR beta chain was carried out in a study of blood T cells in healthy people across ages. Of note for this clonotype: Its antigen is unidentified.

Study observations and caveats: The study lacked donor CMV status, which possibly confounded expanded clonotype changes.

This CDR3 has 15 residues. CDR1 and CDR2 (germline): MGHRA, YSYEKL. The V and J ends lost 3 bases and 6 bases respectively, with 15 bases between them. Primed by a sample-barcoded 5' primer and a J-beta primer mix, a second PCR proceeded for about 7 to 11 cycles. Every sample gave at least 3 million paired-end reads containing CDR3. TCRdb ran MiXCR on the 5' RACE reads and lists one entry per CDR3 protein. Here the sample spans roughly 1.5 million distinct CDR3 sequences, around 40% being singletons. This chain joins TRBV4-1 and TRBJ2-1; possibly TRBD1 for D (5 bases). This TCR was sampled from a woman aged 18-29 years in good health. Sequenced material: blood. In DNA, the CDR3 is TGCGCCAGCAGCCATCTAAGGGGCCTGCCCAATGAGCAGTTCTTC. Residues: CASSHLRGLPNEQFF.